What follows is one T cell receptor (beta chain) and its context. Template switching was used to attach UMIs, which incorporated a 6-nucleotide sample barcode. One entry per CDR3 protein, without DNA, is what TCRdb gives after re-calling the 5' RACE reads. Its table records about 140,000 distinct CDR3 sequences. This entry is derived from a study of monozygotic twins with inflammatory bowel disease. Germline V CDR1 and CDR2: SGHTA, FQGTGA. The CDR3 loop spans 15 amino acids. The chain links TRBV7-3 to TRBJ2-5; the TRBD1 assignment by TCRdb is unverifiable without DNA. The receptor's source is a human donor with ulcerative colitis or Crohn's disease, or a healthy co-twin of an affected twin (not recorded which). Sequenced input: blood. The CDR3: CASSSLGGIQETQYF.